This TCR beta chain emerged from a study of blood T cells in healthy people across ages. Alongside a J-beta primer mix, a sample-barcoded 5' primer served in a second PCR lasting roughly 6 to 11 cycles. Template switching added a 12-random-nucleotide identifier to every cDNA molecule. TCRdb passed the 5' RACE reads through MiXCR, listing each CDR3 protein once. The data show about 670,000 distinct CDR3 sequences, roughly half seen once. Study-wide points: A strong correlation was seen between TCR beta diversity and naive T cell percentage.

With 6 bases removed from V and 1 base from J, the gap between germline ends came to 16 bases. The germline CDR1 and CDR2 sequences are MNHEY and SVGAGI. The CDR3 loop spans 16 amino acids. This clonotype came up a few times. Its antigen is not identified. This may be a read error, as it is one base from a much larger clone. Collection of 8.5 to 10 milliliters of peripheral blood was performed for each donor. The authors isolated at least 6.5 million PBMCs per sample. Sequencing input: blood. This receptor was taken from a woman older than 75 in good health. V gene TRBV6-5 combines with J gene TRBJ2-1, with a weak D call TRBD2 (6 bases). The CDR3 sequence: CASRSFASASYNEQFF. The CDR3 region has the DNA TGTGCCAGCAGATCTTTTGCTAGCGCGTCCTACAATGAGCAGTTCTTC.